The next 18 T cell receptor beta chains were all read from a single sample in a study of HIV-infected patients and healthy controls. Alpha and beta constant-region primers primed reverse transcription of approximately 0.55 ug RNA. Alpha and beta chain libraries were made separately by chain-specific third strand synthesis with multiplexing indices. MiXCR, run by TCRdb on the 5' RACE reads, gives a single entry per CDR3 protein. The table has about 13,000 distinct CDR3 sequences, 9% to 10% seen once. All unsorted peripheral T cells were captured because whole blood was used without fractionation. The sequencing input was blood. The receptors originated from an adult in good health.

At least ten counts were recorded for this clonotype. The chain has TRBV15 and TRBJ1-1; D remains unclear. CDR3 size: 14 residues. V lost 0 bases and J 7 bases, leaving 12 bases between the germline ends. Germline CDR1 reads LNHNV; CDR2 reads YYDKDF (reference sequence). The CDR3 DNA follows: TGTGCCACCAGCAGAGATCAGCACGTACTTGAAGCTTTCTTT. Translating it yields CATSRDQHVLEAFF. Variable domain in full (rest from reference TRBV15 and TRBJ1-1): DAMVIQNPRYQVTQFGKPVTLSCSQTLNHNVMYWYQQKSSQAPKLLFHYYDKDFNNEADTPDNFQSRRPNTSFCFLDIRSPGLGDTAMYLCATSRDQHVLEAFFGQGTRLTVV.

This clonotype has only a few counts. The V and J genes are TRBV9 and TRBJ2-2; TRBD2 is a possible D gene (6 bases). Germline V gene sequence: CDR1 SGDLS, CDR2 YYNGEE. The V gene lost 0 bases and the J gene lost 0 bases, with 9 bases spanning the gap. The CDR3 is 16 amino acids. The CDR3 DNA reads as TGTGCCAGCAGCGTAGCGGCGGGGACGAACACCGGGGAGCTGTTTTTT. It yields the protein CASSVAAGTNTGELFF.

Sample share makes this clonotype medium-sized. The rearrangement joins TRBV7-2 to TRBJ2-5; D may be TRBD2 (6 bases). Germline CDR1 reads SGHTA; CDR2 reads FQGNSA. V was shortened by 5 bases and J by 4 bases, with 20 bases between the two germline ends. The CDR3 covers 16 residues. CDR3 DNA sequence: TGTGCCAGCAGCCCCTATAGCGGAATCCCCCGAGAGACCCAGTACTTC. Residues: CASSPYSGIPRETQYF. The full variable domain, rest sourced from reference TRBV7-2 and TRBJ2-5, is GAGVSQSPSNKVTEKGKDVELRCDPISGHTALYWYRQSLGQGLEFLIYFQGNSAPDKSGLPSDRFSAERTGGSVSTLTIQRTQQEDSAVYLCASSPYSGIPRETQYFGPGTRLLVL.

This clonotype was observed many times. J is TRBJ2-1 and V is TRBV14, with 11 bases matching TRBD2. The germline V gene has CDR1 SGHDN and CDR2 FVKESK. The J segment lost 7 bases and the V segment lost 5 bases, leaving 19 bases of the junction unmatched. This CDR3 has 19 amino acids. The CDR3 spells CASSAHLSGRGSVGNEQFF. The CDR3 DNA reads as TGTGCCAGCAGCGCCCATCTTAGCGGGAGGGGTTCCGTGGGGAATGAGCAGTTCTTC.

V is TRBV19 and J is TRBJ1-4; D unclear. The V end was cut by 3 bases, the J end by 8 bases, with 16 bases between. The CDR3 has 15 residues. Per the germline V gene, CDR1 is LNHDA and CDR2 is SQIVND (reference sequence). CDR3 region: CASSIIRVDEEKLFF. DNA for the CDR3: TGTGCCAGTAGTATTATACGGGTTGACGAGGAAAAACTGTTTTTT.

This clonotype was counted at least ten times. The J gene is TRBJ1-5, the V gene TRBV10-3; maybe TRBD1 (5 bases). V was shortened by 11 bases and J by 5 bases, with 16 bases between the two germline ends. CDR3 size: 13 residues. Germline loops: CDR1 ENHRY, CDR2 SYGVKD. CDR3 nucleotides: TGTGCCGCCCGAGCGGGGGAGGATCAGCCCCAGCATTTT. Protein sequence: CAARAGEDQPQHF.

This clonotype has ten or more counts. This chain uses TRBV7-2 with TRBJ2-7; D is ambiguous. Trimming left V 3 bases short and J 2 bases short, with 11 bases between. The CDR3 is 14 amino acids. CDR1 and CDR2 from the germline V gene are SGHTA and FQGNSA. Here the CDR3 DNA reads TGTGCCAGCAGCTTGGGAAGTACAACCTACGAGCAGTACTTC. Amino acids: CASSLGSTTYEQYF.

This clonotype was recorded many times. The V gene is TRBV4-1, the J gene TRBJ2-3; D could derive from TRBD1 or TRBD2 (5 bases each). Germline-derived CDR1 and CDR2 are MGHRA and YSYEKL. Deletions cut 0 bases from V and 4 bases from J, with 11 bases between. This CDR3 contains 15 residues. CDR3 amino acids: CASSQDPWGSDTQYF. The CDR3 region has the DNA TGCGCCAGCAGCCAAGACCCTTGGGGGTCAGATACGCAGTATTTT.

This clonotype has ten or more counts. The J gene is TRBJ1-5, the V gene TRBV19; D is uncertain. The CDR3 spans 15 residues. From germline, CDR1 is LNHDA and CDR2 SQIVND (reference sequence). Trimming removed 1 base at V and 2 bases at J, with 9 bases between. The CDR3: CASSIVGMRNQPQHF. The CDR3 DNA is TGTGCCAGTAGTATAGTAGGCATGCGCAATCAGCCCCAGCATTTT.

This clonotype was found a few times. This chain joins TRBV19 and TRBJ1-1; no definite D call. The CDR3 sequence is 15 residues long. V dropped 1 base and J dropped 0 bases, with 9 bases sitting between them. CDR1 and CDR2 (germline): LNHDA, SQIVND (reference sequence). The CDR3 loop is CASSIVGVMNTEAFF. CDR3 DNA: TGTGCCAGTAGTATAGTCGGGGTTATGAACACTGAAGCTTTCTTT.

The table lists this clonotype with a few counts. The chain combines TRBV7-9 with TRBJ1-1, with 7 bases identical to TRBD1. CDR1 and CDR2 (germline): SEHNR, FQNEAQ (reference sequence). The CDR3 consists of 14 residues. With 4 bases clipped from V and 2 bases from J, the junction kept 4 bases outside the gene matches. In nucleotides, the CDR3 is TGTGCCAGCAGCTGGGGGACAGCCAACACTGAAGCTTTCTTT. Translated, it gives CASSWGTANTEAFF.

In its sample, this clonotype is medium-sized. This sequence joins TRBV9 and TRBJ1-3; the D is unclear. The CDR3 is 14 amino acids. The V gene lost 4 bases and the J gene lost 8 bases, with 16 bases spanning the gap. Germline V lookup: CDR1 SGDLS, CDR2 YYNGEE. The CDR3: CASSSRTGWDTIYF. In DNA, the CDR3 is TGTGCCAGCAGCTCAAGGACCGGCTGGGACACCATATATTTT.

This clonotype was detected only a few times. This chain uses TRBV19 with TRBJ1-5; D may be TRBD1 (6 bases). The germline gives CDR1 LNHDA, CDR2 SQIVND (reference sequence). The CDR3 totals 13 residues. V shed 9 bases and J shed 6 bases, with 15 bases lying between them. The CDR3 nucleotides are TGTGCCAGCAGGGGACTGGCGGGTCAGCCCCAGCATTTT. It translates to CASRGLAGQPQHF.

By sample share, this clonotype is medium-sized. The V gene is TRBV20-1, the J gene TRBJ1-1, with a weak D call TRBD1 (5 bases). The CDR3 contains 14 residues. Between the trimmed V and J ends, which lost 3 bases and 3 bases, there was a span of 14 bases. Per germline, CDR1 DFQATT and CDR2 SNEGSKA (reference sequence). The CDR3 protein is CSARTVGRDTEAFF. CDR3 in DNA: TGCAGTGCTAGGACAGTAGGGAGGGACACTGAAGCTTTCTTT.

By share, this clonotype ranks as medium-sized (0.01 to 0.1%). The chain has TRBV29-1 and TRBJ2-2, with D unclear. Deletions cut 6 bases from V and 3 bases from J, with 14 bases between. Germline V gene lookup returns CDR1 SQVTM and CDR2 ANQGSEA. The CDR3 extends over 14 amino acids. The CDR3 loop reads CSVADNRDTGELFF. The CDR3 DNA follows: TGCAGCGTCGCCGATAACAGAGACACCGGGGAGCTGTTTTTT.

By its share, this clonotype is medium-sized. The chain combines TRBV20-1 with TRBJ2-3; 8 nucleotides agree with TRBD2. In germline, CDR1 is DFQATT, CDR2 SNEGSKA (reference sequence). The CDR3 extends over 15 amino acids. The V and J ends lost 6 bases and 0 bases, in that order; junction bases with no gene match: 8. In DNA form, the CDR3 reads TGCAGTGCACCTCTCGGACTAGCTAGCACAGATACGCAGTATTTT. Residues: CSAPLGLASTDTQYF.

There are many counts of this clonotype. This chain uses TRBV27 with TRBJ2-7; D possibly matches TRBD1 or TRBD2 (5 bases each). Between the trimmed V and J ends, which lost 4 bases and 4 bases, there was a span of 17 bases. Germline CDR1 MNHEY, CDR2 SMNVEV (reference sequence). CDR3 length: 15 residues. The CDR3 loop reads CASSSPGRRIYEQYF. In DNA form, the CDR3 reads TGTGCCAGCAGTTCGCCGGGACGGAGGATATACGAGCAGTACTTC.

In its sample, this clonotype was seen many times. This sequence joins TRBV5-4 and TRBJ1-1, with unresolved D. Trimming removed 4 bases from V and 6 bases from J, with 16 bases in between. CDR1 and CDR2 (germline): SGHNT, YYREEE (reference sequence). There are 14 residues in the CDR3. The DNA for the CDR3 is TGTGCCAGCAGCCCACACATCAAAGGCGCTGAAGCTTTCTTT. Translating it yields CASSPHIKGAEAFF. Variable domain in full (rest from reference TRBV5-4 and TRBJ1-1): ETGVTQSPTHLIKTRGQQVTLRCSSQSGHNTVSWYQQALGQGPQFIFQYYREEENGRGNFPPRFSGLQFPNYSSELNVNALELDDSALYLCASSPHIKGAEAFFGQGTRLTVV.